Listed below are T cell receptor beta chains from one sample, sequenced in a study of T-cell memory formation after mild COVID-19. TCRdb used MiXCR to reprocess the 5' RACE reads, holding one entry per CDR3 protein. The data show about 150,000 distinct CDR3 sequences, 6% to 7% seen once. Sequencing was performed on PBMCs or a T cell subset sorted from them (not recorded which). These receptors were taken from an adult woman who had mild COVID-19 (a few samples of this study predate the infection). Cell type and time point are not known. The conserved cysteine and the conserved F or W are not part of the CDR3 here.

j_gene | v_gene | len | CDR3aa
TRBJ2-3 | TRBV12-3/TRBV12-4 | 11 | ASRFERIDTQY
TRBJ1-2 | TRBV29-1 | 12 | SVGTGGTNYGYT
TRBJ2-5 | TRBV3-1 | 13 | ASSQMGGRGETQY
TRBJ2-5 | TRBV5-5 | 14 | ASSPRPGQAQETQY
TRBJ2-1 | TRBV7-9 | 13 | ASSSDRESYNEQF
TRBJ1-4 | TRBV6-5 | 13 | ASSSPNLGQEKLF
TRBJ2-2 | TRBV9 | 14 | ASSSGLATNTGELF
TRBJ1-5 | TRBV5-1 | 13 | ASSPWTGINQPQH
TRBJ2-1 | TRBV20-1 | 12 | SAKQGAGVYEQF
TRBJ2-1 | TRBV19 | 10 | ASRSRVHEQF
TRBJ2-6 | TRBV7-2 | 16 | ASSSHRVGASGANVLT
TRBJ1-2 | TRBV5-1 | 12 | ASSLTGLRYGYT
TRBJ1-4 | TRBV15 | 15 | ATSPGQGVRGYEKLF
TRBJ1-2 | TRBV3-1 | 9 | ARPGQDGYT
TRBJ2-5 | TRBV7-2 | 10 | ASSLRAETQY
TRBJ2-1 | TRBV12-3/TRBV12-4 | 11 | ASITRLAQEQF
TRBJ2-3 | TRBV2 | 10 | AMAGATDTQY
TRBJ2-5 | TRBV10-3 | 11 | AISESGIETQY
TRBJ2-5 | TRBV5-1 | 12 | ASSPGTSQETQY
TRBJ2-6 | TRBV7-9 | 13 | ASSPHSSGANVLT
TRBJ2-3 | TRBV7-2 | 14 | ASTVTSGRASDTQY
TRBJ1-1 | TRBV6-2/TRBV6-3 | 11 | ASSPPFSAEAF
TRBJ1-2 | TRBV15 | 15 | ATSRNRDRDSNYGYT
TRBJ2-1 | TRBV12-3/TRBV12-4 | 9 | ASSLTVEQF
TRBJ2-1 | TRBV20-1 | 8 | SARLGEQF
TRBJ2-5 | TRBV14 | 12 | ASSRNRGQETQY
TRBJ1-5 | TRBV7-2 | 11 | ASSPGVDQPQH
TRBJ1-6 | TRBV3-1 | 12 | ASSSDRGNSPLH